The text below deals with one T cell receptor (beta chain). This record comes from a study of T cell repertoires in cytomegalovirus infection. For the study at large: CMV infection together with matching HLA type was indicated by public TCR beta signatures.

Germline V gene data show CDR1 as SGHTA and CDR2 as FQGNSA. CDR3 length: 12 residues. V lost 2 bases to trimming and J lost 4 bases, with 4 bases between them. TCRdb recomputed calls from the reads with MiXCR, one row per CDR3 protein. The repertoire holds around 550,000 distinct CDR3 sequences, about a quarter seen once, with over 10% in the top ten. The V call is TRBV7-2, the J call TRBJ2-3; no definite D call. The clonotype originates from a human donor in good health (CMV status not recorded). Some clones in this sample may be carry-over from other donors' samples. The sequenced sample was PBMCs. CDR3 in DNA: TGTGCCAGCAGCTTACAGCCAGATACGCAGTATTTT. The encoded protein is CASSLQPDTQYF.